This TCR beta chain was observed in a study of CD8+CD57+ T cells in acquired aplastic anemia. Study background: An average of 3.2 ug of DNA was obtained from sorted CD4+ and CD8+ cells.

The CDR3 is 12 residues long. V shed 6 bases and J 6 bases; nucleotides not matched to a gene: 2. CDR1 SQVTM and CDR2 ANQGSEA come from the germline V gene. CD8+CD57+ cell expansion had been shown by flow cytometry in patients chosen for sequencing. Every one of the patients had aplastic anemia (severe, acquired). No therapy had been given to the patients at the time of blood sampling. Note on this clonotype: Its matching antigen is unknown.

The use of genomic DNA as template underpinned the TCR beta VDJ and CDR3 profiling. TCRdb called the reads again in MiXCR, with one record for every CDR3 protein. The profile shows over 250,000 distinct CDR3 sequences, approximately 57% of them singletons. Study-level results: About 30 shared CD8+ CDR3s appeared highly expressed within patients' immunodominant clones.

Material for sequencing was sorted CD4+, CD8+, or CD8+CD57+ T cells (not recorded which) from PBMCs. The TCR was taken from a human donor with aplastic anemia. V is TRBV29-1 and J is TRBJ2-1; 10 bases map to TRBD2. The DNA of the CDR3 is TGCAGCGTCAGCGGGGGGGTCAATGAGCAGTTCTTC. Protein sequence: CSVSGGVNEQFF.